This T cell receptor (beta chain) was profiled in a study of blood T cell repertoires in COVID-19. Looking at the study overall: Specimens from acute and convalescent COVID-19 originated in the United States, Italy and Spain.

Individuals drawn from approximately 22 US areas were roughly 18 to 100 years old. CDR1 is SGHRS, CDR2 YFSETQ, per germline. The CDR3 loop spans 16 amino acids. V shed 4 bases, J shed 8 bases, and the junction held 13 bases outside the gene matches. The data were produced by immunoSEQ multiplex PCR, yet TCRdb's version contains in-frame clones alone and is incomplete. The data show approximately 230,000 clones, about nine tenths seen once. This TCR derives from a woman aged 25 to 39 with acute COVID-19. The chain links TRBV5-1 to TRBJ2-1; 9 bases line up with TRBD2. The sequenced sample was PBMCs or T cells enriched from blood (not recorded which). DNA for the CDR3: TGCGCCAGCAGCCCGACAGGGTTAGCGGGAGTCCATGAGCAGTTCTTC. It codes for CASSPTGLAGVHEQFF. The complete variable domain, with remaining parts taken from reference TRBV5-1 and TRBJ2-1, reads KAGVTQTPRYLIKTRGQQVTLSCSPISGHRSVSWYQQTPGQGLQFLFEYFSETQRNKGNFPGRFSGRQFSNSRSEMNVSTLELGDSALYLCASSPTGLAGVHEQFFGPGTRLTVL.